The rows below give T cell receptor beta chains drawn from one sample of a study of T cell responses to AZD1222 COVID-19 vaccine. Generated by immunoSEQ multiplex PCR, the TCRdb table keeps only in-frame clones and is missing some. In the table there are about 120,000 clones, approximately 92% of which are singletons. The sample here was peripheral blood, taken 28 days after the second dose of the MenACWY control vaccine. The receptors originated from an adult who received the MenACWY meningococcal vaccine as a control. Each CDR3 is given with its conserved first and last residue. Each record gives: clone size, V gene, D gene, J gene, CDR3 protein, CDR3 DNA. D genes are given only for firm matches. Expanded clones are given a class, and other clones once, few, many or no size at all.

>.|TRBV7-9|.|TRBJ2-7
CASSLVSYEQYF
TGTGCCAGCAGCTTAGTCAGCTACGAGCAGTACTTC
>.|TRBV5-6|.|TRBJ1-1
CASSLELGMNTEAFF
TGTGCCAGCAGCTTGGAGCTGGGGATGAACACTGAAGCTTTCTTT
>.|TRBV6-4|TRBD1|TRBJ1-4
CASSDGTVNEKLFF
TGTGCCAGCAGTGATGGGACAGTTAATGAAAAACTGTTTTTT
>.|TRBV28|TRBD1|TRBJ1-5
CASSMTGFNQPQHF
TGTGCCAGCAGCATGACAGGGTTCAATCAGCCCCAGCATTTT
>.|TRBV24-1|.|TRBJ1-5
CATSDRRAGNQPQHF
TGTGCCACCAGTGATCGGAGGGCGGGCAATCAGCCCCAGCATTTT
>.|TRBV6-1|TRBD2|TRBJ2-5
CASSGLQGGLAGAIRVTQYF
TGTGCCAGCAGTGGGTTACAGGGGGGACTAGCGGGAGCGATTCGCGTGACCCAGTACTTC
>.|TRBV12-1|.|TRBJ1-6
CASSFDWGALKHSPLHF
TGTGCCAGCAGCTTTGATTGGGGTGCCCTAAAACATTCACCCCTCCACTTT
>.|TRBV6-5|TRBD1|TRBJ2-1
CASTSGTAYNEQFF
TGCGCCAGCACCTCCGGGACAGCCTACAATGAGCAGTTCTTC
>.|TRBV5-1|TRBD1|TRBJ2-7
CASSTGTDYEQYF
TGCGCCAGCAGCACTGGGACAGACTACGAGCAGTACTTC
>few|TRBV7-9|.|TRBJ1-6
CASSFGGQGGNSPLHF
TGTGCCAGCAGCTTTGGAGGACAAGGCGGAAATTCACCCCTCCACTTT
>.|TRBV28|.|TRBJ2-1
CASSPRDFQQFF
TGTGCCAGCAGTCCCCGGGACTTTCAGCAGTTCTTC
>.|TRBV6-4|.|TRBJ2-5
CASSDSSQASGPYVQETQYF
TGTGCCAGCAGTGACTCGAGTCAAGCGTCGGGGCCATACGTACAAGAGACCCAGTACTTC
>.|TRBV9|.|TRBJ1-1
CASSPRDPKDTEAFF
TGTGCCAGCAGCCCTCGGGACCCAAAAGACACTGAAGCTTTCTTT
>.|TRBV28|TRBD1|TRBJ1-6
CASSSHDRVHF
TGTGCCAGCAGTTCCCACGACAGGGTCCACTTT
>.|TRBV5-1|.|TRBJ2-7
CASSLGPSSYEQYF
TGCGCCAGCAGCTTGGGCCCGAGCTCCTACGAGCAGTACTTC
>.|TRBV7-6|.|TRBJ1-4
CASSLAPDPQEKLFF
TGTGCCAGCAGCTTAGCTCCGGACCCCCAAGAAAAACTGTTTTTT
>.|TRBV18|.|TRBJ1-1
CASSPHEAFF
TGTGCCAGCTCACCACATGAAGCTTTCTTT
>few|TRBV10-1|.|TRBJ1-2
CATPTGGTSAQYNYGYTF
TGCGCCACGCCCACGGGGGGGACATCCGCTCAGTATAACTATGGCTACACCTTC
>.|TRBV18|.|TRBJ2-3
CASSPGDTQYF
TGTGCCAGCTCACCTGGGGATACGCAGTATTTT
>.|TRBV6-5|TRBD1|TRBJ1-1
CASSYDRGNTEAFF
TGTGCCAGCAGTTACGACAGGGGGAACACTGAAGCTTTCTTT
>.|TRBV28|.|TRBJ2-3
CASSLARGDTQYF
TGTGCCAGCAGCCTCGCGAGGGGAGATACGCAGTATTTT
>.|TRBV27|.|TRBJ1-2
CASSLSGKLAYGYTF
TGTGCCAGCAGTTTATCGGGAAAGTTAGCCTATGGCTACACCTTC
>.|TRBV19|.|TRBJ1-3
CASSISGRGRISGNTIYF
TGTGCCAGTAGTATCTCTGGCAGGGGTCGTATCTCTGGAAACACCATATATTTT
>.|TRBV7-9|.|TRBJ1-6
CASSREKYSPLHF
TGTGCCAGCAGTAGGGAGAAATATTCACCCCTCCACTTT
>.|TRBV18|.|TRBJ2-1
CASSPSSGTGSEQFF
TGTGCCAGCTCACCATCTAGCGGGACAGGGAGTGAGCAGTTCTTC
>.|TRBV19|.|TRBJ2-7
CASSLPGSYEQYF
TGTGCCAGTAGTCTCCCTGGCAGCTACGAGCAGTACTTC
>.|TRBV2|.|TRBJ1-2
CASHEAGYTF
TGTGCCAGCCATGAGGCTGGCTACACCTTC
>.|TRBV5-1|TRBD1|TRBJ1-2
CASSSDRAAYGYTF
TGCGCCAGCAGCTCTGACAGGGCGGCCTATGGCTACACCTTC